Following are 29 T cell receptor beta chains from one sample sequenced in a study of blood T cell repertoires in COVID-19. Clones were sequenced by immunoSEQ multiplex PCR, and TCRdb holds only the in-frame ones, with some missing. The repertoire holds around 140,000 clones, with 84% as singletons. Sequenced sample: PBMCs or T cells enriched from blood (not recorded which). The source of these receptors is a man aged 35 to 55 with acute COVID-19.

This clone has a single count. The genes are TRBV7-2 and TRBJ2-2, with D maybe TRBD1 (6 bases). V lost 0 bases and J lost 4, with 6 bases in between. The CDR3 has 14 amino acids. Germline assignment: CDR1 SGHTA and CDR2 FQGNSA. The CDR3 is CASSLARGTGELFF. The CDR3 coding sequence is TGTGCCAGCAGCTTAGCCAGGGGCACCGGGGAGCTGTTTTTT. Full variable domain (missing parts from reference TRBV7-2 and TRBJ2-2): GAGVSQSPSNKVTEKGKDVELRCDPISGHTALYWYRQSLGQGLEFLIYFQGNSAPDKSGLPSDRFSAERTGGSVSTLTIQRTQQEDSAVYLCASSLARGTGELFFGEGSRLTVL.

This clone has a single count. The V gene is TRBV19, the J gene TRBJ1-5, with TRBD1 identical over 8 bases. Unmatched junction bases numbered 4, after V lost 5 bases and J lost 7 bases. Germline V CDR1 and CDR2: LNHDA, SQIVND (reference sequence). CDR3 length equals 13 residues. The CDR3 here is CASSYQGAQPQHF. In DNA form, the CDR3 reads TGTGCCAGTAGTTATCAGGGGGCCCAGCCCCAGCATTTT.

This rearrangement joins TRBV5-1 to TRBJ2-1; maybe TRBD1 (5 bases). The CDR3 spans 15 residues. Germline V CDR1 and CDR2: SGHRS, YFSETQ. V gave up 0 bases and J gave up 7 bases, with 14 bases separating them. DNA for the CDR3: TGCGCCAGCAGCTTGGTGGGGCCCTGGGAAAATGAGCAGTTCTTC. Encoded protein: CASSLVGPWENEQFF. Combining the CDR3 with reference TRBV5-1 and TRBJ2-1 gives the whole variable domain KAGVTQTPRYLIKTRGQQVTLSCSPISGHRSVSWYQQTPGQGLQFLFEYFSETQRNKGNFPGRFSGRQFSNSRSEMNVSTLELGDSALYLCASSLVGPWENEQFFGPGTRLTVL.

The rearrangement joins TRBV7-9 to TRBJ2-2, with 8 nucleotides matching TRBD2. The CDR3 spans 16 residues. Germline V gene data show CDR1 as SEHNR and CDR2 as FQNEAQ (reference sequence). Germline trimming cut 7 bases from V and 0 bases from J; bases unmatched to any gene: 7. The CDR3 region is CASTHGGAANTGELFF. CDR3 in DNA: TGTGCCAGCACCCACGGGGGGGCTGCGAACACCGGGGAGCTGTTTTTT.

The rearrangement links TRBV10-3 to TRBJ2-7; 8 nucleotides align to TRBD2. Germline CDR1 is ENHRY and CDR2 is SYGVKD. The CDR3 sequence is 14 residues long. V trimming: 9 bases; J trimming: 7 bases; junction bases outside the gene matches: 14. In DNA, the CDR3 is TGTGCCATAACCCCGGGACTAGGACTACCTGAGCAGTACTTC. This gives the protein CAITPGLGLPEQYF.

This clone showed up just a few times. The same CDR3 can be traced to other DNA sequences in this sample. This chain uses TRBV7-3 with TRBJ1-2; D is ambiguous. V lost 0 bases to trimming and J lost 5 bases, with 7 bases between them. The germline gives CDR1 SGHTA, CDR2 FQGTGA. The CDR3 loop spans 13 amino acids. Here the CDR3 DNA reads TGTGCCAGCAGCTTAACAGGAGGTTATGGCTACACCTTC. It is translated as CASSLTGGYGYTF.

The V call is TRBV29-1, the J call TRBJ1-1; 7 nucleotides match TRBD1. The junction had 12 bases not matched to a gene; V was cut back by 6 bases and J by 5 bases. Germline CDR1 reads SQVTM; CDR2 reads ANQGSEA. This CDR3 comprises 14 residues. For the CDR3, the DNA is TGCAGCGTAGGGAGAGACAGGGCAGGAACTGAAGCTTTCTTT. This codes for CSVGRDRAGTEAFF.

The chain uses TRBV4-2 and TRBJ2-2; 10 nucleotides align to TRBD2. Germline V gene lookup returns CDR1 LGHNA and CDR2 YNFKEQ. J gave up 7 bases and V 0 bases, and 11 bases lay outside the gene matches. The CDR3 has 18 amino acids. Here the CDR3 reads CASSQDQATSGLSGELFF. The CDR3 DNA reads TGTGCCAGCAGCCAAGATCAAGCGACTAGCGGGCTTAGCGGGGAGCTGTTTTTT.

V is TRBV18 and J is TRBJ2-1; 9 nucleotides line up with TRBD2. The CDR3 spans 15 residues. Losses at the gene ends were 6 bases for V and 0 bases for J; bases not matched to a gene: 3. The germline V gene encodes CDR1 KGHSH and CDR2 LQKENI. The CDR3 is CASSPTSGSYNEQFF. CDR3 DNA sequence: TGTGCCAGCTCGCCGACTAGCGGCTCCTACAATGAGCAGTTCTTC.

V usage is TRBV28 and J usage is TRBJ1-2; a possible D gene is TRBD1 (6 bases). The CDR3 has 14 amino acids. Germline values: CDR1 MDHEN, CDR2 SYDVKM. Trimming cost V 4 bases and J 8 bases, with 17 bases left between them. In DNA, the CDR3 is TGTGCCAGCAGTTATGGAGGGGGGGTCCGCGGCTACACCTTC. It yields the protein CASSYGGGVRGYTF.

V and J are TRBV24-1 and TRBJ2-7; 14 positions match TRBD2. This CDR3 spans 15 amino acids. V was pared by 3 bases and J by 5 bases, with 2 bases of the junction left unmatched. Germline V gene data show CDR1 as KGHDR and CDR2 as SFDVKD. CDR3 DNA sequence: TGTGCCACCAGTGATGGGACTAGCGGGAGCCACGAGCAGTACTTC. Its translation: CATSDGTSGSHEQYF.

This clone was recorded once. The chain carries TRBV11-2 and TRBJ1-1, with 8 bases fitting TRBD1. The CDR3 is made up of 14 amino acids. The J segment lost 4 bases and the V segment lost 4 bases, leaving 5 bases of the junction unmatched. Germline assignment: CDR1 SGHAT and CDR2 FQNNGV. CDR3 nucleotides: TGTGCCAGCAGCTCGTATACAGGGGGCACTGAAGCTTTCTTT. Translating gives CASSSYTGGTEAFF.

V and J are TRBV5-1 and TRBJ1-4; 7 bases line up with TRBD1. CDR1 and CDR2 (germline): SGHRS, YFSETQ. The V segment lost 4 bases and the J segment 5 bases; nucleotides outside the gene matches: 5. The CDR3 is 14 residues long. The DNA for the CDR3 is TGCGCCAGCAGCGGCCAGGGGGAGAATGAAAAACTGTTTTTT. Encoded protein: CASSGQGENEKLFF.

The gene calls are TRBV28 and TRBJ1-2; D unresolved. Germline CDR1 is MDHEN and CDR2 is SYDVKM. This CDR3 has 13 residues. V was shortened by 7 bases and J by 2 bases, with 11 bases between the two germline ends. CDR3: CASTPTVNYGYTF. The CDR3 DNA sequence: TGTGCCAGCACCCCCACGGTCAACTATGGCTACACCTTC.

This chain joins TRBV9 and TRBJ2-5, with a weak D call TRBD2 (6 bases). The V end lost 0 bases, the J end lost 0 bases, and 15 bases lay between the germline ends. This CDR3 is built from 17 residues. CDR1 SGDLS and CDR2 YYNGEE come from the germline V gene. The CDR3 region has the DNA TGTGCCAGCAGCGTAGCTACCGGGGGATCGTACCAAGAGACCCAGTACTTC. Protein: CASSVATGGSYQETQYF.

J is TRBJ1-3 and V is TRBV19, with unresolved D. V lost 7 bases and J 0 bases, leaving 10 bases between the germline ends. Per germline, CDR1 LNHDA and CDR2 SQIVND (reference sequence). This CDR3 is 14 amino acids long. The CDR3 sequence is CASKSKPSGNTIYF. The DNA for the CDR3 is TGTGCCAGTAAAAGCAAACCCTCTGGAAACACCATATATTTT.

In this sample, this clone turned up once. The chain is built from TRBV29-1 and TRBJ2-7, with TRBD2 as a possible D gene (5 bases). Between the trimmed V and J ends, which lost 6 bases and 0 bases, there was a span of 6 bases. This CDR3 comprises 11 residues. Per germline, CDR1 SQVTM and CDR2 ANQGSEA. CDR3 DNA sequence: TGCAGCGTGGAGGACTCCTACGAGCAGTACTTC. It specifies CSVEDSYEQYF.

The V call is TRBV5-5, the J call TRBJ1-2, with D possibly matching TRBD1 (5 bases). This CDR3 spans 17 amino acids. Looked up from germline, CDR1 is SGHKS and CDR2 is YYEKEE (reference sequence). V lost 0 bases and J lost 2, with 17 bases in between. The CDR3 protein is CASSLVHSDKGNYGYTF. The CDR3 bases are TGTGCCAGCAGCTTGGTACATTCGGACAAGGGAAACTATGGCTACACCTTC.

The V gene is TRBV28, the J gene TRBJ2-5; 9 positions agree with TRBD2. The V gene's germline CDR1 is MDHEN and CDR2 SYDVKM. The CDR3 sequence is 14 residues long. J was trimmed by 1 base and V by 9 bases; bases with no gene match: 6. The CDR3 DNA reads TGTGCCAGTCTCGGTAGCGGGAGCCAAGAGACCCAGTACTTC. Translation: CASLGSGSQETQYF. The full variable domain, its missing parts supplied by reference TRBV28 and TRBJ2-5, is DVKVTQSSRYLVKRTGEKVFLECVQDMDHENMFWYRQDPGLGLRLIYFSYDVKMKEKGDIPEGYSVSREKKERFSLILESASTNQTSMYLCASLGSGSQETQYFGPGTRLLVL.

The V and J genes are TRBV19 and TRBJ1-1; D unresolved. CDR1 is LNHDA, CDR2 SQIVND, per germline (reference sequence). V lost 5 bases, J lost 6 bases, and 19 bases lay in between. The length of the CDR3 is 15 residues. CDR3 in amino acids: CASSELYHLGAEAFF. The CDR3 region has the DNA TGTGCCAGTAGTGAACTTTACCATCTCGGGGCTGAAGCTTTCTTT.

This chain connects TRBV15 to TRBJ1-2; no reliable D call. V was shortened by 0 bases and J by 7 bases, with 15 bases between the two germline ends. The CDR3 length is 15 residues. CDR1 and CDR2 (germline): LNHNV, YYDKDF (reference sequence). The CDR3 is CATSRDRTAEGGYTF. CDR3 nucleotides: TGTGCCACCAGCAGAGATAGAACGGCGGAAGGTGGCTACACCTTC.

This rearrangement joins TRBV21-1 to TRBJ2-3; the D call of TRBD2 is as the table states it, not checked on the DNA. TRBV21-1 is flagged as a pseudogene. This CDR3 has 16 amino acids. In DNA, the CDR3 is TGTGCCAGCAGCAAAAGAACTAGCGGGAGGGCAGATACGCAGTATTTT. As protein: CASSKRTSGRADTQYF.

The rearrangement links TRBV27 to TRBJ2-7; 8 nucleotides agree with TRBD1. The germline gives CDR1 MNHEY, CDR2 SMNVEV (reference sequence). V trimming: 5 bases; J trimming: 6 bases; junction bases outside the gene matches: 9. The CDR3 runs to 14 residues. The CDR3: CASSPGQVLREQYF. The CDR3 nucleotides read TGTGCCAGCAGTCCGGGACAGGTCCTCCGCGAGCAGTACTTC.

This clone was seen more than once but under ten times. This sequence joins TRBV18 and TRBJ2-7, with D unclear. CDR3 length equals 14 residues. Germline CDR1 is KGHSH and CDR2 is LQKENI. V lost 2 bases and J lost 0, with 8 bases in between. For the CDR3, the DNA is TGTGCCAGCTCACCATCACTGAGCTCCTACGAGCAGTACTTC. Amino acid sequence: CASSPSLSSYEQYF.

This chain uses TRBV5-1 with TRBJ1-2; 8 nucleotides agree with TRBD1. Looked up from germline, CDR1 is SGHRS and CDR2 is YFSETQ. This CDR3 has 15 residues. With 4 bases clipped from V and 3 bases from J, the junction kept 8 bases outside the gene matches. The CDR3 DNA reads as TGCGCCAGCAGCCCCAATACACAGGGGGACTATGGCTACACCTTC. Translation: CASSPNTQGDYGYTF.

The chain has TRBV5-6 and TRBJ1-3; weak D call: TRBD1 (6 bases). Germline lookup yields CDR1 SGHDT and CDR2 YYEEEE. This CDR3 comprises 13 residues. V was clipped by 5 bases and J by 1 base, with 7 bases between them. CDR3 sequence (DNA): TGTGCCAGCAGGACAGGTTCTGGAAACACCATATATTTT. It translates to CASRTGSGNTIYF. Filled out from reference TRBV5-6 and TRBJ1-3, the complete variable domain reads DAGVTQSPTHLIKTRGQQVTLRCSPKSGHDTVSWYQQALGQGPQFIFQYYEEEERQRGNFPDRFSGHQFPNYSSELNVNALLLGDSALYLCASRTGSGNTIYFGEGSWLTVV.

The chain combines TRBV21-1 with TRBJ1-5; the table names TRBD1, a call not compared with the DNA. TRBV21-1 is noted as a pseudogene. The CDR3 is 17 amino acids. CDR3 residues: CASSKVKGGAGNQPQHF. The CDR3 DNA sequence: TGTGCCAGCAGCAAAGTGAAAGGGGGCGCAGGCAATCAGCCCCAGCATTTT.

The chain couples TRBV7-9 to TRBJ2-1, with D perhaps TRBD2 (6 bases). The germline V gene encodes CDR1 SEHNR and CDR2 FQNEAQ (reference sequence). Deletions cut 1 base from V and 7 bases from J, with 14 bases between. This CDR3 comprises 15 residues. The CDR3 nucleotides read TGTGCCAGCAGCTTAGAAGGGGACTGGGGGAATGAGCAGTTCTTC. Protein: CASSLEGDWGNEQFF. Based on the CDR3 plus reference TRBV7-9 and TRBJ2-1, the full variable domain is DTGVSQNPRHKITKRGQNVTFRCDPISEHNRLYWYRQTLGQGPEFLTYFQNEAQLEKSRLLSDRFSAERPKGSFSTLEIQRTEQGDSAMYLCASSLEGDWGNEQFFGPGTRLTVL.

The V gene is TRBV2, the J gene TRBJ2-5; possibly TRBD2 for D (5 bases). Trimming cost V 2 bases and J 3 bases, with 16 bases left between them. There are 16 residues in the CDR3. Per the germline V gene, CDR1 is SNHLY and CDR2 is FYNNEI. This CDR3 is CASSEWVAGPKETQYF. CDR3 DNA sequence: TGTGCCAGCAGTGAATGGGTCGCGGGCCCGAAAGAGACCCAGTACTTC.